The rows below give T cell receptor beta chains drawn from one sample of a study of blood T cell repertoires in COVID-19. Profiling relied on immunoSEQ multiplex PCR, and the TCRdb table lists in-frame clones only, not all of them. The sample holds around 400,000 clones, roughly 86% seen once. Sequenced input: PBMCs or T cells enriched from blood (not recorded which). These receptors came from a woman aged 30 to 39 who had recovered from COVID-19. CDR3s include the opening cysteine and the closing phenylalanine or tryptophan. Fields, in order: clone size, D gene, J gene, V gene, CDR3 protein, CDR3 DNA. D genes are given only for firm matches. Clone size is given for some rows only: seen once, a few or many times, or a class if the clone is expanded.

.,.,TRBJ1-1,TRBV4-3,CASSQDGLGGGDTEAFF,TGCGCCAGCAGCCAAGATGGCCTGGGCGGGGGAGACACTGAAGCTTTCTTT
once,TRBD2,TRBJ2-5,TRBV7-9,CASSPGLAGGQETQYF,TGTGCCAGCAGCCCGGGACTAGCGGGAGGACAAGAGACCCAGTACTTC
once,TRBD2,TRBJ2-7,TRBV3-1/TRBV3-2,CASSQGLAGGYEQYF,TGTGCCAGCAGCCAAGGACTAGCGGGCGGATACGAGCAGTACTTC
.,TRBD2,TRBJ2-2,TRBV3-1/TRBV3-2,CASSQISGGGQGAGELFF,TGTGCCAGCAGCCAAATATCTGGGGGAGGGCAGGGCGCCGGGGAGCTGTTTTTT
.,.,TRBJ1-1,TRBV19,CASSPRGNTEAFF,TGTGCCAGTAGTCCAAGAGGGAACACTGAAGCTTTCTTT
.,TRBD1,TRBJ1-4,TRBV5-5,CASSSLTGVDEKLFF,TGTGCCAGCAGCTCCCTTACAGGGGTTGATGAAAAACTGTTTTTT
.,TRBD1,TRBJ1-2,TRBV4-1,CASSGLPGQAYGYTF,TGCGCCAGCAGCGGACTTCCGGGACAGGCCTATGGCTACACCTTC
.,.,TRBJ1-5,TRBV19,CASNVGGNQPQHF,TGTGCCAGTAACGTTGGCGGGAATCAGCCCCAGCATTTT
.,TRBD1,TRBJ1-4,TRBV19,CASSIAGTEDEKLFF,TGTGCCAGTAGTATTGCTGGGACAGAAGATGAAAAACTGTTTTTT
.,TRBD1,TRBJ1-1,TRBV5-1,CASSWGQMNTEAFF,TGCGCCAGCAGCTGGGGACAGATGAACACTGAAGCTTTCTTT
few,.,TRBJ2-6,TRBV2,CAGHGWAHGANVLTF,TGTGCCGGCCACGGATGGGCCCACGGAGCCAACGTCCTGACTTTC
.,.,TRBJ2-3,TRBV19,CASSITPSGTDTQYF,TGTGCCAGTAGTATAACGCCCAGTGGCACAGATACGCAGTATTTT
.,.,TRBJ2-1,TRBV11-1,CASSPQVGVLYNEQFF,TGTGCCAGCAGCCCCCAAGTCGGGGTACTCTACAATGAGCAGTTCTTC
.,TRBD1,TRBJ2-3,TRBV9,CASSVEGTGTSTDTQYF,TGTGCCAGCAGCGTAGAAGGGACAGGGACTAGCACAGATACGCAGTATTTT
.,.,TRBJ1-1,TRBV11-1,CASSLASTPGSTEAFF,TGTGCCAGCAGCTTAGCTAGCACGCCGGGGTCTACTGAAGCTTTCTTT
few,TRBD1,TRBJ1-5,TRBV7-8,CASSPQADRAPAVPEPQHF,TGTGCCAGCAGCCCTCAAGCCGACAGGGCCCCCGCCGTTCCGGAGCCCCAGCATTTT
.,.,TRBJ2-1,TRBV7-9,CASSADGGRGYNEQFF,TGTGCCAGCAGCGCGGACGGAGGGCGGGGTTACAATGAGCAGTTCTTC
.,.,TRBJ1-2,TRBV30,CAWSVRKDYYGYTF,TGTGCCTGGAGTGTACGTAAGGACTACTATGGCTACACCTTC
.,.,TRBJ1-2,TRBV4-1,CASSQGDRTNYGYTF,TGCGCCAGCAGCCAAGGAGACAGGACTAACTATGGCTACACCTTC
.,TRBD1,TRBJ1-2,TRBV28,CASRTLGLRRGQDYGYTF,TGTGCCAGCAGAACCCTAGGCCTGAGGAGGGGGCAAGACTATGGCTACACCTTC
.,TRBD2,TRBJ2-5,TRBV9,CASSVGLAGAYQETQYF,TGTGCCAGCAGCGTCGGACTAGCGGGAGCATACCAAGAGACCCAGTACTTC
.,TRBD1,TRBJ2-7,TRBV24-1,CATSDPGQGDHEQYF,TGTGCCACCAGTGACCCGGGACAGGGAGACCACGAGCAGTACTTC
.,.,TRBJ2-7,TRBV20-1,CSVGGEEQYF,TGCAGTGTAGGAGGGGAAGAGCAGTACTTC
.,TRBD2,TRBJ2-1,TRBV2,CAIPGLAGGDYNEQFF,TGTGCCATACCGGGACTAGCGGGGGGGGATTACAATGAGCAGTTCTTC
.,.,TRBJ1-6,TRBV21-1,CASTVGEGTPNSPLHF,.
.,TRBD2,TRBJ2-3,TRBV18,CASSPSGGAPDTQYF,TGTGCCAGCTCACCTAGCGGGGGGGCCCCAGATACGCAGTATTTT
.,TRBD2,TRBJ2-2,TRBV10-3,CAIKTSPTGELFF,TGTGCCATCAAGACTAGCCCTACCGGGGAGCTGTTTTTT
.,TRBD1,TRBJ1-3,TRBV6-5,CASSRTGAGNTIYF,TGTGCCAGCAGTCGGACAGGGGCTGGAAACACCATATATTTT
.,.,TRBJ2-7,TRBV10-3,CAIERESSYEQYF,TGTGCCATCGAACGGGAGAGCTCCTACGAGCAGTACTTC
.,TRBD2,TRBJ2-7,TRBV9,CASSVSGSKDEQYF,TGTGCCAGCAGCGTTAGCGGGAGTAAGGACGAGCAGTACTTC
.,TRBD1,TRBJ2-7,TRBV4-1,CASSHARDRGLAFYEQYF,TGCGCCAGCAGCCATGCCCGGGACAGGGGATTAGCCTTCTACGAGCAGTACTTC
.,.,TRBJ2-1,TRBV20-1,CGVGGNEQFF,TGCGGGGTGGGAGGCAATGAGCAGTTCTTC
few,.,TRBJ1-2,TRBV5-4,CASSFDRNYGYTF,TGTGCCAGCAGCTTCGACAGGAACTATGGCTACACCTTC
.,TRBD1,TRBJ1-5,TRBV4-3,CASSHGTGNQPQHF,TGCGCCAGCAGCCATGGGACAGGAAATCAGCCCCAGCATTTT
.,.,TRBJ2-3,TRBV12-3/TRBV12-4,CAIQSRSTDTQYF,TGTGCCATCCAGTCACGCAGCACAGATACGCAGTATTTT
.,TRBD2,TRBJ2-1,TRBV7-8,CASSLLSGRASYNEQFF,TGTGCCAGCAGCTTATTAAGCGGGAGAGCCTCCTACAATGAGCAGTTCTTC
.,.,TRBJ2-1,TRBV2,CASSLARNEQFF,TGTGCCAGCAGCCTAGCCCGAAATGAGCAGTTCTTC
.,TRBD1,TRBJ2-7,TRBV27,CASKNPGQNYEQYF,TGTGCCAGTAAAAACCCGGGACAGAACTACGAGCAGTACTTC
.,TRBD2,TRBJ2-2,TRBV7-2,CASSLDSGAGELFF,TGTGCCAGCAGCTTAGATAGCGGGGCCGGGGAGCTGTTTTTT
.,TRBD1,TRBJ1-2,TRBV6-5,CAPWTGGDGYTF,TGTGCCCCCTGGACAGGGGGGGATGGCTACACCTTC
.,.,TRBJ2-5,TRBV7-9,CASSTDRGETQYF,TGTGCCAGCAGCACGGACAGAGGAGAGACCCAGTACTTC
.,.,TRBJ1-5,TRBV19,CASSFPGTINQPQHF,TGTGCCAGTAGTTTCCCCGGGACAATAAATCAGCCCCAGCATTTT
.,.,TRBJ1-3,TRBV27,CASRWRDSGNTIYF,TGTGCCAGCAGGTGGCGGGACTCTGGAAACACCATATATTTT